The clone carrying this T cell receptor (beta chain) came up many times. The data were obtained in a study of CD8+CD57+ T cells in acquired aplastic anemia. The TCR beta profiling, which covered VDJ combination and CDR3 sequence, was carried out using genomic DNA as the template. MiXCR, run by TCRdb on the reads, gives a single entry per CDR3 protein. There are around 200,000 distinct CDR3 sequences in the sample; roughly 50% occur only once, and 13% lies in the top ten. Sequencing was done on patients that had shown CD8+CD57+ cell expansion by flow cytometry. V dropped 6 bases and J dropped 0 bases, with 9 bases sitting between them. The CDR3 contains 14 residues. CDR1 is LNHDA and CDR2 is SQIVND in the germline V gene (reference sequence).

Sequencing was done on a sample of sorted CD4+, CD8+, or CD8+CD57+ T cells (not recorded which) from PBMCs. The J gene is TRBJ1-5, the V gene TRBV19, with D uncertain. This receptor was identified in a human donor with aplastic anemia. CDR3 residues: CASRRLYSNQPQHF. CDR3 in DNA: TGTGCCAGTAGAAGGCTTTATAGCAATCAGCCCCAGCATTTT.